Each of the 27 T cell receptor beta chains below was sequenced from the same sample in a study of regulatory T cells in long-lasting Graves disease. Time point reported: newly diagnosed GD, antithyroid drugs for less than 3 months. The authors made the TCR library using RNA they extracted from PBMCs. Arm-PCR with iRepertoire HTBI primers amplified the CDR3 regions for these TCR beta libraries. TCRdb ran MiXCR on the multiplex PCR reads and lists one entry per CDR3 protein. Among under 300,000 distinct CDR3 sequences listed, approximately 16% were seen once. The source was peripheral blood mononuclear cells (PBMCs), collected at new diagnosis, from a patient treated with antithyroid drugs. The receptors shown here come from a female donor with Graves disease.

This clonotype showed up many times. The chain carries TRBV19 and TRBJ1-1, with 7 bases lining up with TRBD1. CDR1 is LNHDA, CDR2 SQIVND, per germline (reference sequence). The CDR3 has 16 residues. Losses at the gene ends were 2 bases for V and 6 bases for J; bases not matched to a gene: 12. The CDR3 sequence is CASSILRTGGVAEAFF. The CDR3 nucleotides are TGTGCCAGTAGTATACTCAGGACAGGAGGGGTAGCTGAAGCTTTCTTT.

The chain carries TRBV19 and TRBJ2-1; maybe TRBD2 (6 bases). V was shortened by 4 bases and J by 2 bases, with 18 bases between the two germline ends. This CDR3 region has 17 residues. The V gene's germline CDR1 is LNHDA and CDR2 SQIVND (reference sequence). The CDR3 region has the DNA TGTGCCAGTAGTAAGAGTTGGGTAGCGGCCCCCTACAATGAGCAGTTCTTC. Protein sequence: CASSKSWVAAPYNEQFF.

This clonotype was detected many times. The chain has TRBV28 and TRBJ2-7; 13 nucleotides match TRBD2. The CDR3 has 15 amino acids. Germline lookup yields CDR1 MDHEN and CDR2 SYDVKM. The V segment lost 4 bases and the J segment 7 bases; nucleotides outside the gene matches: 7. CDR3 in DNA: TGTGCCAGCAGTTCACTAGCGGGAGGGCCGTTGGAGCAGTACTTC. Amino acid sequence: CASSSLAGGPLEQYF.

The table lists this clonotype with many counts. J is TRBJ2-5 and V is TRBV20-1; 9 bases fit TRBD2. In germline, CDR1 is DFQATT, CDR2 SNEGSKA (reference sequence). CDR3 length equals 14 residues. V shed 6 bases, J shed 4 bases, and the junction held 9 bases outside the gene matches. Here the CDR3 DNA reads TGCAGTGCCACAGGCTCACTAGCGGGAGAGACCCAGTACTTC. Protein sequence: CSATGSLAGETQYF.

The chain's CDR3 is CASRGPTGGSSYNEQFF. CDR3 nucleotide sequence: TGTGCCAGCAGGGGGCCTACAGGGGGGAGCTCCTACAATGAGCAGTTCTTC. The chain recombines TRBV12-3 or TRBV12-4 with TRBJ2-1; 8 positions agree with TRBD1. The CDR3 covers 17 residues. V gave up 6 bases and J gave up 0 bases; unmatched junction bases: 10.

This clonotype was found many times. CDR3 sequence: CASSFWDGTTNEKLFF. The CDR3, as DNA: TGTGCCAGCAGTTTCTGGGACGGAACAACTAATGAAAAACTGTTTTTT. The chain joins TRBV28 to TRBJ1-4, with D perhaps TRBD1 (5 bases). Deletions cut 3 bases from V and 0 bases from J, with 11 bases between. The CDR3 has 16 residues. The germline V gene has CDR1 MDHEN and CDR2 SYDVKM.

In regard to this clonotype: A much larger clone lies a single base off, so this may be a read error. The CDR3 loop is CAGSGRSSNTEAFF. The CDR3 coding sequence is TGTGCCGGTAGTGGACGTTCTTCGAACACTGAAGCTTTCTTT. The V and J genes are TRBV6-2 or TRBV6-3 and TRBJ1-1, with D unclear. CDR1 and CDR2 (germline): MNHEY, SVGEGT. Trimming removed 11 bases at V and 1 base at J, with 17 bases between. This CDR3 region has 14 residues.

The sample holds a few counts of this clonotype. Sequence at one end of the junction differs from germline and may be a read error. This chain uses TRBV5-1 with TRBJ2-1; possibly TRBD2 for D (5 bases). The CDR3 has 14 amino acids. CDR1 and CDR2 (germline): SGHRS, YFSETQ. The CDR3 DNA reads as TGCGCCAACAGCTTTGGTAGCGCCAACAATGAGCAGTTCTTC. Its protein product is CANSFGSANNEQFF.

This clonotype was found many times. The chain recombines TRBV7-8 with TRBJ1-5; D is unclear. The CDR3 spans 19 residues. The germline V and J ends were trimmed by 5 bases and 0 bases, with 23 bases remaining between them. Germline CDR1 is SGHVS and CDR2 is FQNEAQ. This chain's CDR3 is CASSTRRNYRLNSNQPQHF. Written as DNA, the CDR3 is TGTGCCAGCAGCACCCGCAGAAATTACCGACTAAATAGCAATCAGCCCCAGCATTTT.

This clonotype has ten or more counts. This CDR3 is CASSLAGQGAETQYF. The CDR3 region has the DNA TGTGCCAGCAGCTTAGCGGGACAGGGCGCGGAGACCCAGTACTTC. The V and J genes are TRBV11-2 and TRBJ2-5; 9 bases align to TRBD1. The CDR3 is 15 residues long. The V segment lost 1 base and the J segment 5 bases; nucleotides outside the gene matches: 5. The germline V gene encodes CDR1 SGHAT and CDR2 FQNNGV.

There are many counts of this clonotype. This chain uses TRBV12-3 or TRBV12-4 with TRBJ2-5, with D possibly TRBD1 on 5 matching bases. CDR3 length equals 12 residues. V lost 4 bases and J lost 4, with 7 bases in between. CDR3 coding DNA: TGTGCCAGCAGTTGGGGCGGAGAGACCCAGTACTTC. It yields the protein CASSWGGETQYF.

This clonotype has ten or more counts. The V gene is TRBV2, the J gene TRBJ1-2; 9 positions agree with TRBD1. V shed 6 bases and J 3 bases; nucleotides not matched to a gene: 11. CDR3 size: 16 residues. From germline, CDR1 is SNHLY and CDR2 FYNNEI. The CDR3 DNA reads as TGTGCCAGCAGGACCGGGACAGGGCCTAAATACTATGGCTACACCTTC. Protein: CASRTGTGPKYYGYTF.

This clonotype occurred many times. The chain combines TRBV25-1 with TRBJ2-7; 7 bases match TRBD2. The CDR3 has 13 amino acids. The V and J ends lost 4 bases and 6 bases, in that order; junction bases with no gene match: 6. Germline CDR1 is MGHDK and CDR2 is SYGVNS. The CDR3 sequence is CASSAGRGSEQYF. DNA for the CDR3: TGTGCCAGCAGTGCGGGGAGGGGTTCCGAGCAGTACTTC.

This clonotype was seen many times. DNA for the CDR3: TGTGCCAGCAGTTCAGGGGGCGGGGAAGAGCAGTACTTC. Amino acids: CASSSGGGEEQYF. The genes are TRBV27 and TRBJ2-7; 8 nucleotides agree with TRBD1. Losses at the gene ends were 4 bases for V and 7 bases for J; bases not matched to a gene: 6. This CDR3 comprises 13 residues. Germline V CDR1 and CDR2: MNHEY, SMNVEV (reference sequence).

This clonotype has at least ten counts. CDR3 region: CSARAPTGGPEAFF. CDR3 DNA sequence: TGCAGTGCTAGAGCCCCAACAGGGGGCCCCGAAGCTTTCTTT. The gene calls are TRBV20-1 and TRBJ1-1; 9 nucleotides line up with TRBD1. Germline loops: CDR1 DFQATT, CDR2 SNEGSKA (reference sequence). The CDR3 runs to 14 residues. Losses at the gene ends were 1 base for V and 8 bases for J; bases not matched to a gene: 8.

The chain has TRBV7-2 and TRBJ1-4; possible D gene TRBD1, 6 bases. This CDR3 region has 16 residues. The germline gives CDR1 SGHTA, CDR2 FQGNSA. Trimming shortened V by 2 bases and J by 5 bases, and 15 bases separated the two germline ends. The CDR3 reads CASSLLGVGTNEKLFF. The CDR3 nucleotides are TGTGCCAGCAGCTTATTGGGGGTGGGGACAAATGAAAAACTGTTTTTT. Full variable domain (missing parts from reference TRBV7-2 and TRBJ1-4): GAGVSQSPSNKVTEKGKDVELRCDPISGHTALYWYRQSLGQGLEFLIYFQGNSAPDKSGLPSDRFSAERTGGSVSTLTIQRTQQEDSAVYLCASSLLGVGTNEKLFFGSGTQLSVL.

This clonotype was observed many times. The V gene is TRBV5-6, the J gene TRBJ2-7; D is uncertain. This CDR3 is built from 13 residues. Trimming took off 6 bases at V and 7 bases at J, with 17 bases between the two ends. Looked up from germline, CDR1 is SGHDT and CDR2 is YYEEEE. The CDR3 region is CASTIQSSEEQYF. The DNA for the CDR3 is TGTGCCAGCACCATTCAGAGTTCCGAAGAGCAGTACTTC.

At least ten counts were recorded for this clonotype. The chain couples TRBV6-1 to TRBJ1-4; 8 nucleotides match TRBD1. CDR1 is MNHNS, CDR2 SASEGT, per germline. The trim removed 6 bases at V and 3 bases at J, leaving 3 bases unmatched. The CDR3 contains 14 residues. CDR3: CASRQQGANEKLFF. In DNA, the CDR3 is TGTGCCAGCAGGCAACAGGGGGCTAATGAAAAACTGTTTTTT.

This clonotype was seen a handful of times. This chain connects TRBV9 to TRBJ1-5; D call uncertain. This CDR3 comprises 13 residues. Germline-derived CDR1 and CDR2 are SGDLS and YYNGEE. Trimming took 0 bases from V and 9 from J, leaving 10 bases between them. The CDR3 is CASSVALGRPQHF. The CDR3 region has the DNA TGTGCCAGCAGCGTAGCGCTAGGGCGGCCCCAGCATTTT. The full variable domain, completed using reference TRBV9 and TRBJ1-5, is DSGVTQTPKHLITATGQRVTLRCSPRSGDLSVYWYQQSLDQGLQFLIQYYNGEERAKGNILERFSAQQFPDLHSELNLSSLELGDSALYFCASSVALGRPQHFGDGTRLSIL.

Details on this clonotype: Only one base separates this from a far larger clonotype, so it likely reflects a read error. This sequence joins TRBV2 and TRBJ2-1; 8 nucleotides line up with TRBD2. Per germline, CDR1 SNHLY and CDR2 FYNNEI. Germline trimming cut 6 bases from V and 0 bases from J; bases unmatched to any gene: 16. The CDR3 consists of 19 residues. The CDR3 here is CASSFRPAGVMGSYNEQFF. The CDR3 coding sequence is TGTGCCAGCAGCTTCCGACCAGCGGGAGTTATGGGCTCCTACAATGAGCAGTTCTTC.

The V gene is TRBV2, the J gene TRBJ1-1, with 7 bases aligning to TRBD1. This CDR3 spans 15 amino acids. V was clipped by 6 bases and J by 10 bases; unmatched bases: 17. Germline lookup yields CDR1 SNHLY and CDR2 FYNNEI. CDR3 amino acids: CASREPGQRLGVAFF. The CDR3 DNA sequence: TGTGCCAGCAGAGAGCCGGGACAGAGGCTGGGTGTAGCTTTCTTT.

This clonotype was observed at least ten times. The chain couples TRBV5-1 to TRBJ1-1, with D possibly TRBD1 on 6 matching bases. Trimming stripped 4 bases from V and 0 bases from J, with 13 bases between. The CDR3 sequence is 15 residues long. Germline CDR1 SGHRS, CDR2 YFSETQ. CDR3 protein: CASSVGHSLNTEAFF. The CDR3 DNA follows: TGCGCCAGCAGCGTGGGACACTCCCTGAACACTGAAGCTTTCTTT.

In its sample, this clonotype was seen many times. The chain recombines TRBV20-1 with TRBJ2-7, with TRBD2 matching 12 bases. Trimming removed 3 bases from V and 4 bases from J; junction bases left unmatched: 1. CDR1 and CDR2 from the germline V gene are DFQATT and SNEGSKA (reference sequence). The CDR3 sequence is 13 residues long. CDR3 sequence: CSASGLAGYEQYF. CDR3 in DNA: TGCAGTGCTAGTGGACTAGCGGGATACGAGCAGTACTTC.

There are many counts of this clonotype. This chain joins TRBV3-1 and TRBJ2-1, with D tentatively TRBD2 (6 bases). The CDR3 length is 16 residues. Trimming removed 1 base at V and 0 bases at J, with 10 bases between. In germline, CDR1 is LGHDT, CDR2 YNNKEL (reference sequence). CDR3 in amino acids: CASSQGAGSSYNEQFF. In nucleotides, the CDR3 is TGTGCCAGCAGCCAAGGGGCGGGGAGCTCCTACAATGAGCAGTTCTTC.

This clonotype was observed many times. The V gene is TRBV29-1, the J gene TRBJ1-2; the D gene is possibly TRBD1 (6 bases). This CDR3 region has 13 residues. Germline values: CDR1 SQVTM, CDR2 ANQGSEA. V lost 0 bases to trimming and J lost 7 bases, with 12 bases between them. CDR3 sequence reads: CSVEEGQRGGYTF. The CDR3 DNA reads TGCAGCGTTGAAGAAGGACAGAGGGGTGGCTACACCTTC.

At least ten counts were recorded for this clonotype. This chain links TRBV15 with TRBJ2-1; maybe TRBD2 (6 bases). V lost 0 bases and J 2 bases, leaving 11 bases between the germline ends. The CDR3 sequence is 16 residues long. The germline V gene has CDR1 LNHNV and CDR2 YYDKDF (reference sequence). In DNA form, the CDR3 reads TGTGCCACCAGCAGAGATTGGGGGGACCCCTACAATGAGCAGTTCTTC. Amino acids: CATSRDWGDPYNEQFF.

The rearrangement joins TRBV27 to TRBJ2-2, with a possible D match to TRBD1 (6 bases). The CDR3 totals 16 residues. V was trimmed by 0 bases and J by 1 base, leaving 9 bases between them. Germline V lookup: CDR1 MNHEY, CDR2 SMNVEV (reference sequence). The CDR3 sequence: CASSLSRTVNTGELFF. Written as DNA, the CDR3 is TGTGCCAGCAGTTTATCTAGGACAGTGAACACCGGGGAGCTGTTTTTT.